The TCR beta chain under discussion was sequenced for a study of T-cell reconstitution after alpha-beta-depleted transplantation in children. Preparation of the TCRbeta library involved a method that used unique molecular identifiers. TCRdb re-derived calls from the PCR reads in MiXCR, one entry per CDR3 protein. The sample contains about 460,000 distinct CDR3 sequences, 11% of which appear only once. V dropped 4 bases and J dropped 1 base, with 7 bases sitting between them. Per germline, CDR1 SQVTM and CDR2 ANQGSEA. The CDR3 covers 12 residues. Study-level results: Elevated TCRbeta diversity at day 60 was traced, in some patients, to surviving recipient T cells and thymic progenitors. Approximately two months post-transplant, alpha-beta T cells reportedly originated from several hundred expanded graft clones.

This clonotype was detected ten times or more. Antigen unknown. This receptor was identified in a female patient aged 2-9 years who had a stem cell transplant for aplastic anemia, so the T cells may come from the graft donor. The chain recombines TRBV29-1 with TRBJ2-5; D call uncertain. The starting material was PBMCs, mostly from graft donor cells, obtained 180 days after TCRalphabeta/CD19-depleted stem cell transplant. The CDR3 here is CSVVGFQETQYF. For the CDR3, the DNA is TGCAGCGTTGTAGGATTCCAAGAGACCCAGTACTTC.